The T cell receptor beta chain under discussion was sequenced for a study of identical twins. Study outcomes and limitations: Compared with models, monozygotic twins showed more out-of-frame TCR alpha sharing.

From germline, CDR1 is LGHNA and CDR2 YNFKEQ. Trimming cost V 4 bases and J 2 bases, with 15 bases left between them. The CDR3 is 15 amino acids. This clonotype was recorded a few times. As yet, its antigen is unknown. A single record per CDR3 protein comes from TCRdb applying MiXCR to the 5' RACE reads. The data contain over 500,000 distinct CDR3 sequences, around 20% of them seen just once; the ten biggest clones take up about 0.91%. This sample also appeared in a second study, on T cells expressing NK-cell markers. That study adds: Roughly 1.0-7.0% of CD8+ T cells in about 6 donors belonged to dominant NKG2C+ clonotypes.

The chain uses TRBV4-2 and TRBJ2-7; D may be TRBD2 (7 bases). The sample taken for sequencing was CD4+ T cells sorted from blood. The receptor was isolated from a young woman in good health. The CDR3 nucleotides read TGTGCCAGCAGCCGGGGGGCGGGGGACGCCTACGAGCAGTACTTC. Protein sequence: CASSRGAGDAYEQYF.